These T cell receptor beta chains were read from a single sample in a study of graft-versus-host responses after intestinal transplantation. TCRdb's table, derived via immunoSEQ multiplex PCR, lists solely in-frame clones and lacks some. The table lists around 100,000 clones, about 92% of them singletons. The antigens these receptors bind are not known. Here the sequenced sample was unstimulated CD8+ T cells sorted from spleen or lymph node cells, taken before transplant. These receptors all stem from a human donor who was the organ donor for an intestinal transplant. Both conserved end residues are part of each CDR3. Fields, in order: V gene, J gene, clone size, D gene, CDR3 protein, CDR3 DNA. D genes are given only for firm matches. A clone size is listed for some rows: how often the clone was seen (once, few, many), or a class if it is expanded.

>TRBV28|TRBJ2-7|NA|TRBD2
CASSHDFGLAGSGNEQYF
TGTGCCAGCAGCCACGACTTTGGGTTAGCGGGCTCAGGGAACGAGCAGTACTTC
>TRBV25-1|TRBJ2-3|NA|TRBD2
CASSVIAGGNPDTQYF
TGTGCCAGCAGTGTTATAGCGGGAGGGAACCCAGATACGCAGTATTTT
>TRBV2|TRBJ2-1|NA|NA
CASSDRLNEQFF
TGTGCCAGCAGTGATCGGCTAAATGAGCAGTTCTTC
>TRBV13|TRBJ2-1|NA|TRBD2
CASSVGLAGRNEQFF
TGTGCCAGCAGCGTTGGACTAGCGGGAAGAAATGAGCAGTTCTTC
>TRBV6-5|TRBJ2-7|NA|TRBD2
CASSLGTSGREQYF
TGTGCCAGCAGTCTAGGGACTAGCGGGAGAGAGCAGTACTTC
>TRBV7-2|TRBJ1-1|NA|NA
CASSVGYGASLEAFF
TGTGCCAGCAGCGTGGGGTACGGGGCAAGCCTGGAAGCTTTCTTT
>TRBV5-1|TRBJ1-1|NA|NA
CASSLRAVGNTEAFF
TGCGCCAGCAGCTTGAGGGCGGTGGGTAACACTGAAGCTTTCTTT
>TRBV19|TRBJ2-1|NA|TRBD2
CAVRLSGRDDNEQFF
TGTGCCGTGCGACTTAGCGGGAGAGATGACAATGAGCAGTTCTTC
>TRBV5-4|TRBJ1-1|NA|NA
CASSFGSPSNTEAFF
TGTGCCAGCAGCTTTGGTAGTCCCTCGAACACTGAAGCTTTCTTT
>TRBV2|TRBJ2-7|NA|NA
CASSEPPKYEQYF
TGTGCCAGCAGCGAACCCCCAAAATACGAGCAGTACTTC
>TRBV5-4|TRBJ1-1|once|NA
CASSQAHRYPNTEAFF
TGTGCCAGCAGCCAGGCCCACAGATACCCGAACACTGAAGCTTTCTTT
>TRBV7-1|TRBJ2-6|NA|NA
CASSTYTQRGQSRANVLTF
TGTGCCAGCAGCACCTATACTCAACGAGGACAAAGTCGGGCCAACGTCCTGACTTTC
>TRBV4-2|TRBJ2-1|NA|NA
CASSQDYHEQFF
TGTGCCAGCAGCCAAGATTACCATGAGCAGTTCTTC
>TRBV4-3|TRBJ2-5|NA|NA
CASSQDVTTQETQYF
TGCGCCAGCAGCCAAGATGTAACAACTCAAGAGACCCAGTACTTC
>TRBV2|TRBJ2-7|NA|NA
CASNDGNYEQYF
TGTGCCAGCAACGACGGCAACTACGAGCAGTACTTC
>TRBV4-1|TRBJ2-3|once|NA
CASSSLVGGSTDTQYF
TGCGCCAGCAGTTCGCTAGTCGGCGGGAGCACAGATACGCAGTATTTT
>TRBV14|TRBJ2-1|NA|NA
CASSQILARGSYNEQFF
TGTGCCAGCAGCCAAATCTTGGCGAGGGGTTCCTACAATGAGCAGTTCTTC
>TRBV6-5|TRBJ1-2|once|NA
CASSYGRGSNYGYTF
TGTGCCAGCAGTTACGGACGGGGCTCTAACTATGGCTACACCTTC
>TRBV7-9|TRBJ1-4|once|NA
CASSLGTNEKLFF
TGTGCCAGCAGCCTAGGAACTAATGAAAAACTGTTTTTT
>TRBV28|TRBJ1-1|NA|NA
CASSLPGPMNTEAFF
TGTGCCAGCAGTCTCCCCGGGCCAATGAACACTGAAGCTTTCTTT
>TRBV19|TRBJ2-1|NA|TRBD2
CASSILAVTYNEQFF
TGTGCCAGTAGTATCCTAGCGGTTACCTACAATGAGCAGTTCTTC
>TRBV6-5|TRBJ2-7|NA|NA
CASSSWDENYEQYF
TGTGCCAGCAGTTCTTGGGACGAGAACTACGAGCAGTACTTC
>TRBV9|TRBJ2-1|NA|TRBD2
CASSVIAGEYNEQFF
TGTGCCAGCAGCGTTATAGCGGGAGAGTACAATGAGCAGTTCTTC
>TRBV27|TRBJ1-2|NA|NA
CASSPDQLTGPYGYTF
TGTGCCAGCAGTCCTGACCAATTGACAGGACCCTATGGCTACACCTTC
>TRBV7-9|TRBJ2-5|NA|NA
CASSPYVGQETQYF
TGTGCCAGCAGCCCCTATGTAGGCCAAGAGACCCAGTACTTC
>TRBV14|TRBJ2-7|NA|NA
CARQAYEQYF
TGTGCCAGACAGGCCTACGAGCAGTACTTC
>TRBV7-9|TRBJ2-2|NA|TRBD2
CASSPFIREGSLGELFF
TGTGCCAGCAGCCCTTTCATACGGGAGGGCTCCCTCGGGGAGCTGTTTTTT
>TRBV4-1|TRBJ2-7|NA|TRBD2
CASSQDRAGTYEQYF
TGCGCCAGCAGCCAAGACCGAGCGGGAACCTACGAGCAGTACTTC
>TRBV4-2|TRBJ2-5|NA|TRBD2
CASSRGTRGARETQYF
TGTGCCAGCAGCCGCGGGACTAGGGGGGCCAGGGAGACCCAGTACTTC
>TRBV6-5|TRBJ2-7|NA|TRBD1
CASRPGQGPYEQYF
TGTGCCAGCAGGCCGGGACAGGGTCCTTACGAGCAGTACTTC
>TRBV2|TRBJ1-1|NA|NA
CASSADGGEGEAFF
TGTGCCAGCAGCGCCGACGGGGGGGAGGGTGAAGCTTTCTTT
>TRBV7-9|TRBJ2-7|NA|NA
CASSPQIQPYEQYF
TGTGCCAGCAGCCCTCAGATCCAACCCTACGAGCAGTACTTC
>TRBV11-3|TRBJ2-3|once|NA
CASSSADSSTDTQYF
TGTGCCAGCAGCTCCGCCGACAGTAGCACAGATACGCAGTATTTT
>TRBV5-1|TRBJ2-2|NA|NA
CASSLFFRGWAGELFF
TGCGCCAGCAGCTTATTCTTCCGGGGCTGGGCCGGGGAGCTGTTTTTT